This entry is about one T cell receptor (beta chain). The sample comes from a study of blood T cell repertoires in COVID-19. Turning to the study itself: The United States, Italy and Spain supplied acute and convalescent COVID-19 samples. T cells, B-cell-depleted T cells, or PBMCs provided the cDNA or gDNA that served as material.

In the study's own analysis: The authors estimated nucleated cell counts from reference gene primer amplification. The method was immunoSEQ multiplex PCR; TCRdb's version includes in-frame clones alone and lacks a portion of them. That table furnishes V, J and clone size, whereas the DNA furnished D and trimming. The sample holds about 45,000 clones; around 79% are singletons and the top ten take around an eighth. CDR3 size: 16 residues. V dropped 4 bases and J dropped 0 bases, with 16 bases sitting between them. Germline V gene lookup returns CDR1 SGHNT and CDR2 YYREEE (reference sequence). Sample: peripheral blood. This sequence was found in a human donor in a cohort sampled during active COVID-19. The J gene is TRBJ2-5, the V gene TRBV5-4; D not resolved. CDR3 amino acids: CASSPSRREYQETQYF. In DNA form, the CDR3 reads TGTGCCAGCAGCCCATCCCGGAGAGAGTACCAAGAGACCCAGTACTTC.